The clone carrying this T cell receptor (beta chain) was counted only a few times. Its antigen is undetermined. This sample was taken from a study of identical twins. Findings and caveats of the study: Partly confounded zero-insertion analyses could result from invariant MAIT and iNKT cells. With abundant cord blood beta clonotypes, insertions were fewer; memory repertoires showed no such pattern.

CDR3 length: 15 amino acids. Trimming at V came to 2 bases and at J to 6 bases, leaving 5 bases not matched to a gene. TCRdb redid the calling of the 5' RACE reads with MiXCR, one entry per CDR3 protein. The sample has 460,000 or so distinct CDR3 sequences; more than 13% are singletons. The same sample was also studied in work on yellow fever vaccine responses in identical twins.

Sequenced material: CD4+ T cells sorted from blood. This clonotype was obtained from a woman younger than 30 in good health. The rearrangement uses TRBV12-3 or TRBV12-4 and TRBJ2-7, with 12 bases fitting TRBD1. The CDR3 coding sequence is TGTGCCAGCAGTTTATCGGGGACAGGGGGCTTCGAGCAGTACTTC. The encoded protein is CASSLSGTGGFEQYF.